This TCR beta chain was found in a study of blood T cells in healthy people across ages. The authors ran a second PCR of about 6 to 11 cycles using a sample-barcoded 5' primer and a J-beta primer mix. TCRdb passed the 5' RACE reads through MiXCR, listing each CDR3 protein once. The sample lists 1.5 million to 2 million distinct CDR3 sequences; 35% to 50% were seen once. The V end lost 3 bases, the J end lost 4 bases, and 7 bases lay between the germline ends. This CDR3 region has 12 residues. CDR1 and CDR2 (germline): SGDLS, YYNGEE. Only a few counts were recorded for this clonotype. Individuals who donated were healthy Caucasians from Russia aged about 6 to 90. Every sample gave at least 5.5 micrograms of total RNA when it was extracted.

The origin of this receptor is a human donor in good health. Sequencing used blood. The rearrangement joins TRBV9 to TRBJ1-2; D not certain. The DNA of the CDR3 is TGTGCCAGCAGCGATAGGCCCTATGGCTACACCTTC. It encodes CASSDRPYGYTF.